The clone carrying this TCR beta chain appeared many times. Its antigen is unknown. This CDR3 region has 15 residues. CDR1 is SGHTA, CDR2 FQGNSA, per germline. J gave up 4 bases and V 1 base, and 6 bases lay outside the gene matches. This sample is drawn from a study of post-analysis software for immune sequencing data. Study at large: The cohort encompassed relapsing-remitting, secondary progressive and progressive-relapsing multiple sclerosis disease courses.

cDNA libraries for TCR beta contained unique molecular identifiers. About 500,000 cDNA molecules were obtained from about 0.98 to 11 million T cells. TCRdb independently ran MiXCR on the PCR reads; one entry per CDR3 protein. This sample has fewer than 850,000 distinct CDR3 sequences, with 25% to 30% found just once. Study observations and caveats: Included in a set of five TRBV segments more frequent in patients than controls were TRBV5-6, TRBV5-1 and TRBV20-1. Significantly lower normalized Chao1 diversity was seen in multiple sclerosis patients than in controls. Analysis by F measure revealed that same-batch samples clustered strongly together.

The sample consisted of blood. The chain has TRBV7-2 and TRBJ2-5, with TRBD1 identical over 7 bases. The TCR originated in a girl aged 5 to 17 with multiple sclerosis. The CDR3 coding sequence is TGTGCCAGCAGCTTAGTTGGGACAGCGGCAGAGACCCAGTACTTC. The encoded protein is CASSLVGTAAETQYF.